The 21 T cell receptor beta chains below were found in one sample sequenced in a study of shared clonotypes between healthy human individuals. Method: immunoSEQ multiplex PCR; TCRdb's copy keeps in-frame clones and lacks some. The repertoire consists of about 2.3 million clones, with about 90% occurring once and the leading ten covering approximately 0.41%. The sample taken for sequencing was naive CD4+ T cells from PBMCs. Described subset: CD45RA+ positively selected. The receptors were gathered from a man aged 18 to 35 in good health. Some clones in this sample may be carry-over from other donors' samples.

The chain combines TRBV29-1 with TRBJ2-1; D gene ambiguous. Germline CDR1 SQVTM, CDR2 ANQGSEA. This CDR3 is 16 amino acids long. Trimming removed 6 bases from V and 8 bases from J, with 26 bases in between. The CDR3 DNA sequence: TGCAGCGTCCAAAGGACCTCCATAATAGCTATGGATGAGCAGTTCTTC. It is translated as CSVQRTSIIAMDEQFF.

V is TRBV7-9 and J is TRBJ2-7; 8 positions agree with TRBD1. Per germline, CDR1 SEHNR and CDR2 FQNEAQ (reference sequence). The V gene end was trimmed by 4 bases and the J gene end by 2 bases; junction bases not matched to a gene: 7. The length of the CDR3 is 15 residues. CDR3 sequence reads: CASSYGQGNTYEQYF. CDR3 in DNA: TGTGCCAGCAGCTATGGACAGGGAAATACCTACGAGCAGTACTTC.

V gene TRBV28 combines with J gene TRBJ1-1; the D gene is possibly TRBD1 (5 bases). Germline V lookup: CDR1 MDHEN, CDR2 SYDVKM. The CDR3 is 15 residues long. V shed 6 bases and J shed 4 bases, with 18 bases lying between them. CDR3 nucleotide sequence: TGTGCCAGCAGCTCGCTTGGGGGAGGAAGCACTGAAGCTTTCTTT. Amino acids: CASSSLGGGSTEAFF.

For this clone: At one of its ends the junction is not consistent with the germline gene, which may arise from a read error. The chain is built from TRBV4-3 and TRBJ2-1, with D maybe TRBD2 (6 bases). This CDR3 comprises 14 residues. The germline V gene has CDR1 LGHNA and CDR2 YSLEER. The CDR3 region is CASSQGGGVNDQFF. DNA of the CDR3: TGCGCCAGCAGCCAAGGGGGCGGGGTCAATGATCAGTTCTTC.

The V and J genes are TRBV25-1 and TRBJ1-1, with D possibly matching TRBD1 (6 bases). V dropped 1 base and J dropped 2 bases, with 17 bases sitting between them. Per germline, CDR1 MGHDK and CDR2 SYGVNS. There are 17 residues in the CDR3. CDR3 DNA sequence: TGTGCCAGCAGTGAATTAAGGGGGGCTAATTATAACACTGAAGCTTTCTTT. This gives the protein CASSELRGANYNTEAFF.

V is TRBV2 and J is TRBJ2-1; D unclear. Germline CDR1 and CDR2: SNHLY and FYNNEI. Trimming cost V 7 bases and J 8 bases, with 9 bases left between them. CDR3 length equals 11 residues. CDR3 in amino acids: CASTSRDEQFF. The CDR3 DNA reads TGTGCCAGCACCAGTCGGGATGAGCAGTTCTTC.

Note on this clone: Other DNA sequences in this sample translate to the same CDR3. This chain uses TRBV28 with TRBJ2-6; tentative D call: TRBD2 (5 bases). Germline V gene lookup returns CDR1 MDHEN and CDR2 SYDVKM. The CDR3 sequence is 15 residues long. V lost 1 base and J 1 base, leaving 5 bases between the germline ends. The CDR3 sequence: CASSLSGSGANVLTF. The CDR3 DNA reads TGTGCCAGCAGTTTATCGGGATCTGGGGCCAACGTCCTGACTTTC.

The rearrangement joins TRBV5-1 to TRBJ1-4, with TRBD1 matching 7 bases. The CDR3 length is 15 residues. CDR1 is SGHRS, CDR2 YFSETQ, per germline. V dropped 5 bases and J dropped 3; count of bases not matched to a gene: 7. The CDR3: CASSSQGSANEKLFF. The CDR3 DNA reads as TGCGCCAGCAGTTCACAGGGGTCAGCTAATGAAAAACTGTTTTTT.

The rearrangement uses TRBV18 and TRBJ2-7, with 11 bases lining up with TRBD2. V shed 2 bases, J shed 2 bases, and the junction held 8 bases outside the gene matches. Germline V gene data show CDR1 as KGHSH and CDR2 as LQKENI. The CDR3 is 17 residues long. In nucleotides, the CDR3 is TGTGCCAGCTCACCAGGGCTCGGGACTAGCGGTCCCTACGAGCAGTACTTC. It encodes CASSPGLGTSGPYEQYF.

This clone has a handful of counts. The chain employs TRBV5-6 and TRBJ1-5, with a tentative D call TRBD1 (5 bases). This CDR3 has 15 residues. The V end was cut by 4 bases, the J end by 2 bases, with 13 bases between. Looked up from germline, CDR1 is SGHDT and CDR2 is YYEEEE. CDR3 bases: TGTGCCAGCAGCCGCTTGGGGGTCGGCAATCAGCCCCAGCATTTT. It translates to CASSRLGVGNQPQHF.

The gene calls are TRBV7-2 and TRBJ2-7; TRBD1 matches at 9 bases. The CDR3 has 15 residues. The J segment lost 0 bases and the V segment lost 2 bases, leaving 2 bases of the junction unmatched. CDR1 is SGHTA and CDR2 is FQGNSA in the germline V gene. In DNA form, the CDR3 reads TGTGCCAGCAGCTTACGGACAGGGGACTCCTACGAGCAGTACTTC. It translates to CASSLRTGDSYEQYF.

The chain carries TRBV4-2 and TRBJ2-7; 7 positions agree with TRBD2. Losses at the gene ends were 1 base for V and 6 bases for J; bases not matched to a gene: 9. This CDR3 comprises 15 residues. Germline CDR1 reads LGHNA; CDR2 reads YNFKEQ. CDR3 loop: CASSQGHGEGAEQYF. The CDR3 DNA is TGTGCCAGCAGCCAAGGGCACGGGGAGGGAGCCGAGCAGTACTTC.

As for this clone: The junction shows a germline mismatch at one end, possibly a read error. J is TRBJ2-1 and V is TRBV6-5; 15 bases agree with TRBD2. CDR1 is MNHEY and CDR2 is SVGAGI in the germline V gene. The CDR3 is made up of 15 amino acids. CDR3 region: CANSRGLAGGYEQFF. In DNA form, the CDR3 reads TGTGCCAACAGTCGAGGACTAGCGGGAGGGTATGAGCAGTTCTTC.

V gene TRBV13 combines with J gene TRBJ1-2; D is ambiguous. The germline V gene encodes CDR1 PRHDT and CDR2 FYEKMQ (reference sequence). CDR3 size: 15 residues. V was shortened by 3 bases and J by 1 base, with 12 bases between the two germline ends. The CDR3 sequence is CASSFSQHVNYGYTF. CDR3 DNA: TGTGCCAGCAGCTTCTCTCAGCACGTTAACTATGGCTACACCTTC.

Points on this clone: The sample has other DNA sequences that encode this CDR3 too. J is TRBJ2-5 and V is TRBV5-1; D assignment may be TRBD1 or TRBD2 (5 bases each). V was cut by 7 bases and J by 3 bases, with 19 bases left in between. Germline V gene sequence: CDR1 SGHRS, CDR2 YFSETQ. CDR3 length: 15 residues. CDR3 coding DNA: TGCGCCAGCTCCCTCCTGGGGACCAGGGAAGAGACCCAGTACTTC. As protein: CASSLLGTREETQYF.

The chain has TRBV4-2 and TRBJ2-7; D is ambiguous. Trimming cost V 3 bases and J 2 bases, with 29 bases left between them. Germline V gives CDR1 LGHNA, CDR2 YNFKEQ. This CDR3 contains 20 residues. CDR3 loop: CASSHVPRGLMRKSPYEQYF. CDR3 DNA sequence: TGTGCCAGCAGCCATGTGCCGCGTGGGCTTATGCGGAAGAGTCCCTACGAGCAGTACTTC.

The chain employs TRBV5-1 and TRBJ2-1, with 10 nucleotides matching TRBD2. This CDR3 has 15 residues. The V segment lost 4 bases and the J segment 5 bases; nucleotides outside the gene matches: 6. Germline CDR1 and CDR2: SGHRS and YFSETQ. CDR3 loop: CASSGLAGVDNEQFF. CDR3 DNA: TGCGCCAGCAGCGGGCTAGCGGGAGTCGACAATGAGCAGTTCTTC.

The V and J genes are TRBV7-2 and TRBJ2-3; 10 nucleotides line up with TRBD2. Germline V gene lookup returns CDR1 SGHTA and CDR2 FQGNSA. V lost 6 bases and J lost 1; bases outside the gene matches: 7. The CDR3 sequence is 16 residues long. In DNA, the CDR3 is TGTGCCAGCAGTCGCGGGACTAGCGCAGGCACAGATACGCAGTATTTT. Its protein product is CASSRGTSAGTDTQYF.

The chain has TRBV5-1 and TRBJ2-7; the D gene is possibly TRBD1 (5 bases). V lost 3 bases, J lost 7 bases, and 14 bases lay in between. There are 13 residues in the CDR3. The germline CDR1 and CDR2 sequences are SGHRS and YFSETQ. The CDR3 sequence: CASSYAGSREQYF. CDR3 nucleotide sequence: TGCGCCAGCAGCTACGCAGGGTCCCGGGAGCAGTACTTC.

The chain has TRBV30 and TRBJ1-5, with 8 bases matching TRBD1. This CDR3 has 17 residues. J lost 1 base, V lost 0 bases, and 8 bases had no gene match. From germline, CDR1 is GTSNPN and CDR2 SVGIG (reference sequence). CDR3 loop: CAWSVSRTGKSNQPQHF. DNA for the CDR3: TGTGCCTGGAGTGTATCCCGGACAGGGAAGAGCAATCAGCCCCAGCATTTT.

V gene TRBV28 combines with J gene TRBJ2-2; D might be TRBD1 (5 bases). This CDR3 has 15 residues. V was cut by 3 bases and J by 1 base, with 9 bases left in between. Germline CDR1 reads MDHEN; CDR2 reads SYDVKM. As DNA, the CDR3 is TGTGCCAGCAGTTTGTACCAGGGGAACACCGGGGAGCTGTTTTTT. Protein sequence: CASSLYQGNTGELFF.